This T cell receptor beta chain was captured by sequencing in a study of blood T cell repertoires in COVID-19. Turning to the study itself: Some COVID-19 samples were acute and others convalescent; all came from the United States, Italy and Spain. T cells, B-cell-depleted T cells, or PBMCs supplied cDNA or gDNA.

Deletions cut 2 bases from V and 8 bases from J, with 12 bases between. Germline loops: CDR1 MNHEY, CDR2 SVGAGI. The CDR3 totals 13 residues. Study processing details: Quantification of nucleated cells was approximated via reference gene primer amplification. The table came from immunoSEQ multiplex PCR; TCRdb's copy has only in-frame clones and leaves some out. V, J and clone size are those of that table, while D and trimming were read from the DNA. This sample has roughly 67,000 clones, with around 84% found just once. Only one count was recorded for this clone. J is TRBJ1-2 and V is TRBV6-5, with D perhaps TRBD1 (6 bases). The sample taken for sequencing was peripheral blood. This TCR was sampled from a man aged 45-60 years with acute or convalescent COVID-19. DNA for the CDR3: TGTGCCAGCAGTTACGCAGGGGCTTTGGGCTACACCTTC. Translating it yields CASSYAGALGYTF.